The 10 T cell receptor beta chains listed next were all sequenced from one sample in a study of blood T cell repertoires in COVID-19. Method: immunoSEQ multiplex PCR; TCRdb's copy keeps in-frame clones and lacks some. In the table there are roughly 290,000 clones, around 87% of which are singletons. Sequencing was performed on peripheral blood. Receptors were obtained from a woman in her forties or fifties who had recovered from COVID-19.

The J gene is TRBJ1-1, the V gene TRBV27; 8 nucleotides align to TRBD1. Germline V gives CDR1 MNHEY, CDR2 SMNVEV (reference sequence). V was pared by 3 bases and J by 1 base, with 7 bases of the junction left unmatched. The CDR3 is 16 residues long. This chain's CDR3 is CASSLFRGLGNTEAFF. In nucleotides, the CDR3 is TGTGCCAGCAGTTTGTTCAGGGGGCTTGGGAACACTGAAGCTTTCTTT.

The chain employs TRBV15 and TRBJ2-3, with D possibly matching TRBD1 (6 bases). Germline values: CDR1 LNHNV, CDR2 YYDKDF (reference sequence). Trimming took off 3 bases at V and 5 bases at J, with 18 bases between the two ends. The CDR3 is 16 amino acids. The DNA of the CDR3 is TGTGCCACCAGCAGTGTCACAGGGAGAGTCGAAGATACGCAGTATTTT. It encodes CATSSVTGRVEDTQYF.

Of note for this clone: The same CDR3 can be traced to other DNA sequences in this sample. J is TRBJ2-3 and V is TRBV11-2; D gene unclear. The CDR3 spans 13 residues. Germline CDR1 and CDR2: SGHAT and FQNNGV. With 4 bases removed from V and 3 bases from J, the gap between germline ends came to 8 bases. The CDR3 region has the DNA TGTGCCAGCAGCTCGTTATCGACAGATACGCAGTATTTT. As protein: CASSSLSTDTQYF.

This chain uses TRBV6-5 with TRBJ1-2, with D tentatively TRBD1 (6 bases). In germline, CDR1 is MNHEY, CDR2 SVGAGI. V lost 0 bases and J 9 bases, leaving 14 bases between the germline ends. This CDR3 has 14 residues. The CDR3 protein is CASSYSTGMQRYTF. The CDR3 DNA sequence: TGTGCCAGCAGTTACTCGACAGGAATGCAGCGCTACACCTTC.

The rearrangement joins TRBV19 to TRBJ2-1; D possibly corresponds to TRBD2 (5 bases). The CDR3 contains 14 residues. Germline loops: CDR1 LNHDA, CDR2 SQIVND (reference sequence). V was trimmed by 3 bases and J by 7 bases, leaving 13 bases between them. CDR3 region: CASSINLRRNEQFF. In DNA, the CDR3 is TGTGCCAGTAGTATTAACCTCCGGAGGAATGAGCAGTTCTTC.

This sequence joins TRBV28 and TRBJ1-6; D gene unclear. The V and J ends lost 5 bases and 5 bases respectively, with 10 bases between them. The CDR3 runs 14 residues. Germline CDR1 MDHEN, CDR2 SYDVKM. The DNA for the CDR3 is TGTGCCAGCAGTCAACACAGAGATAATTCACCCCTCCACTTT. As protein: CASSQHRDNSPLHF.

This clone occurred once. The chain has TRBV6-2 or TRBV6-3 and TRBJ1-1; D is unresolved. This CDR3 has 12 amino acids. The germline V gene has CDR1 MNHEY and CDR2 SVGEGT. Between the trimmed V and J ends, which lost 1 base and 7 bases, there was a span of 7 bases. DNA of the CDR3: TGTGCCAGCAGTTACTTTCCCGGTGAAGCTTTCTTT. It is translated as CASSYFPGEAFF.

V and J are TRBV6-1 and TRBJ2-7; D gene ambiguous. Per the germline V gene, CDR1 is MNHNS and CDR2 is SASEGT. The CDR3 has 12 amino acids. The V gene lost 1 base and the J gene lost 7 bases, with 8 bases spanning the gap. This chain's CDR3 is CASSEGYREQYF. Here the CDR3 DNA reads TGTGCCAGCAGTGAAGGTTACAGAGAGCAGTACTTC.

V usage is TRBV9 and J usage is TRBJ2-3, with 9 bases identical to TRBD2. This CDR3 comprises 14 residues. Germline V gives CDR1 SGDLS, CDR2 YYNGEE. J was trimmed by 5 bases and V by 5 bases; bases with no gene match: 6. CDR3 residues: CASSRGLAEDTQYF. In nucleotides, the CDR3 is TGTGCCAGCAGTAGGGGACTAGCAGAAGATACGCAGTATTTT.

The V gene is TRBV19, the J gene TRBJ1-2; no firm D call. Germline V gene data show CDR1 as LNHDA and CDR2 as SQIVND (reference sequence). V was trimmed by 3 bases and J by 4 bases, leaving 15 bases between them. This CDR3 spans 15 amino acids. The CDR3 is CASSILSGTRYGYTF. The CDR3 DNA sequence: TGTGCCAGTAGTATTTTGTCAGGAACTCGCTATGGCTACACCTTC.